This record looks at one TCR beta chain sequence and its context. What it binds is unknown. The PCR was carried out with 60 Vbeta primers and 13 Jbeta primers. Measured with immunoSEQ multiplex PCR; TCRdb has only the in-frame clones, and not every one. The data contain approximately 150,000 clones, 60% to 80% of them singletons. The data are from a study of cytomegalovirus exposure and HLA in healthy donors. Study context: A previous analysis identified 95 million to 120 million unique TCR beta sequences derived from some 200 million T cells. The study's findings and limits: A few V segments could not be told apart, such as TRBV6-2 and TRBV6-3, and were left out. The investigators catalogued some 160 TCR beta chains as cytomegalovirus-associated.

V trimming: 2 bases; J trimming: 3 bases; junction bases outside the gene matches: 4. Germline CDR1 is SGHAT and CDR2 is FQNNGV. This CDR3 has 14 amino acids. The specimen sequenced was PBMCs. J is TRBJ2-7 and V is TRBV11-2; 7 positions match TRBD1. This TCR came from a woman between 45 and 65 years old in good health and CMV-seropositive. The CDR3 DNA reads as TGTGCCAGCAGCTTACCGGGACAGCGCTACGAGCAGTACTTC. Protein product: CASSLPGQRYEQYF.